Below, 8 T cell receptor beta chains from the same sample are listed, as sequenced in a study of blood T cells in healthy people across ages. Primed by a sample-barcoded 5' primer and a J-beta primer mix, a second PCR proceeded for roughly 7 to 12 cycles. TCRdb redid the calling of the 5' RACE reads with MiXCR, one entry per CDR3 protein. The sample has 850,000 to 1,100,000 distinct CDR3 sequences, roughly two fifths seen once; the top ten hold approximately 14%. Sample: blood. The origin of the receptors is a man aged 18 to 30 in good health.

This clonotype has ten or more counts. J is TRBJ2-7 and V is TRBV12-3 or TRBV12-4; 11 bases are shared with TRBD2. J lost 2 bases, V lost 3 bases, and 0 bases had no gene match. CDR3 length: 14 residues. CDR3: CASSLTSGTYEQYF. CDR3 nucleotide sequence: TGTGCCAGCAGTTTGACTAGCGGGACCTACGAGCAGTACTTC.

Points on this clonotype: With a much larger clone just one base away, this may be a read error. This chain links TRBV5-4 with TRBJ2-5, with D perhaps being TRBD1 or TRBD2 (5 bases each). The DNA end lines up better with TRBJ2-1; the J call may be wrong. The germline V gene encodes CDR1 SGHNT and CDR2 YYREEE (reference sequence). The CDR3 has 15 amino acids. Here the CDR3 reads CASSLGQGVQETQFF. DNA for the CDR3: TGTGCCAGCAGCTTGGGGCAGGGAGTCCAAGAGACCCAGTTCTTC.

V usage is TRBV15 and J usage is TRBJ1-3; the D is unclear. This CDR3 has 14 residues. V was cut by 5 bases and J by 0 bases, with 8 bases left in between. Looked up from germline, CDR1 is LNHNV and CDR2 is YYDKDF (reference sequence). The chain's CDR3 is CATSPRFSGNTIYF. The DNA for the CDR3 is TGTGCCACCAGCCCGCGGTTCTCTGGAAACACCATATATTTT.

This chain uses TRBV12-3 or TRBV12-4 with TRBJ1-4; 8 nucleotides agree with TRBD1. V was pared by 1 base and J by 8 bases, with 6 bases of the junction left unmatched. The CDR3 spans 15 residues. The CDR3 sequence is CASSLVGQVWEKLFF. As DNA, the CDR3 is TGTGCCAGCAGTTTAGTGGGACAGGTTTGGGAAAAACTGTTTTTT.

The V call is TRBV6-5, the J call TRBJ1-4, with a weak D call TRBD1 (6 bases). The CDR3 consists of 18 residues. V was trimmed by 2 bases and J by 7 bases, leaving 23 bases between them. CDR1 is MNHEY, CDR2 SVGAGI, per germline. The CDR3 sequence: CASSYILSPKGEGEKLFF. For the CDR3, the DNA is TGTGCCAGCAGTTACATTTTATCCCCGAAGGGGGAGGGTGAAAAACTGTTTTTT.

About this clonotype: A junction end diverges from the germline sequence, so it may reflect a read error. V usage is TRBV20-1 and J usage is TRBJ2-2, with D perhaps being TRBD1 or TRBD2 (6 bases each). This CDR3 comprises 15 residues. Germline CDR1 is DFQATT and CDR2 is SNEGSKA (reference sequence). DNA of the CDR3: TGCAGTGCTAGTTTGGGGGGTAGGGACACCGGGGGGCTGTTTTTT. It specifies CSASLGGRDTGGLFF.

This clonotype was seen a few times. This CDR3 is CASSPGITFSDTQYF. CDR3 sequence (DNA): TGTGCCAGCAGTCCCGGGATCACCTTCTCAGATACGCAGTATTTT. The chain is built from TRBV6-5 and TRBJ2-3; possible D gene TRBD2, 5 bases. V was trimmed by 5 bases and J by 4 bases, leaving 16 bases between them. There are 15 residues in the CDR3. Per germline, CDR1 MNHEY and CDR2 SVGAGI.

The table lists this clonotype with a few counts. J is TRBJ2-3 and V is TRBV20-1; a weak D match, TRBD1 (6 bases). Germline assignment: CDR1 DFQATT and CDR2 SNEGSKA (reference sequence). There are 14 residues in the CDR3. Trimming cost V 5 bases and J 3 bases, with 15 bases left between them. The CDR3 DNA sequence: TGCAGTGCTCAAGGACAGTTCCGGACAGATACGCAGTATTTT. Residues: CSAQGQFRTDTQYF.